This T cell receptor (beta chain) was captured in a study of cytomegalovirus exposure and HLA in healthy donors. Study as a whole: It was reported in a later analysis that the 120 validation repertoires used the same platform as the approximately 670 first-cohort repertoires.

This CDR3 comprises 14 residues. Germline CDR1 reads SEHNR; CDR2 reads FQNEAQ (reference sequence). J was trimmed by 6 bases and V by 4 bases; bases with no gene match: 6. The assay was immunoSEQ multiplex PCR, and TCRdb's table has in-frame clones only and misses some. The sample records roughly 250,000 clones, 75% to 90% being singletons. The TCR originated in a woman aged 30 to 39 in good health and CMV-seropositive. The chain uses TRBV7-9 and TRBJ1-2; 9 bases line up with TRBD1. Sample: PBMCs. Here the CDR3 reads CASSSGQGADGYTF. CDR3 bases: TGTGCCAGCAGCTCGGGACAGGGAGCGGATGGCTACACCTTC.